Listed here are 18 T cell receptor beta chains from one sample, sequenced in a study of technical replicates of blood from four donors. Here immunoSEQ multiplex PCR was the method, and the copy in TCRdb shows in-frame clones only, minus some. The table includes 72,000 or so clones, approximately 92% detected once. What was sequenced was T cells isolated from PBMCs. The source is a human donor in good health.

This clone was seen a few times. The rearrangement uses TRBV6-5 and TRBJ1-2; D is unresolved. Germline V gene lookup returns CDR1 MNHEY and CDR2 SVGAGI. Trimming pared 5 bases from V and 6 bases from J, leaving 13 bases between. CDR3 length: 13 amino acids. CDR3 DNA sequence: TGTGCCAGCAGTCTAGCCTCGCCGGATGGCTACACCTTC. Its translation: CASSLASPDGYTF.

The chain has TRBV5-4 and TRBJ2-7; 11 bases agree with TRBD1. The J segment lost 6 bases and the V segment lost 7 bases, leaving 12 bases of the junction unmatched. The CDR3 is 15 amino acids. CDR1 is SGHNT, CDR2 YYREEE, per germline (reference sequence). The CDR3 bases are TGTGCCAGCGCCTGGGCCCGGGACAGGGGGGGCGAGCAGTACTTC. Protein product: CASAWARDRGGEQYF.

The gene calls are TRBV19 and TRBJ1-3; TRBD1 matches 11 bases. This CDR3 is 16 amino acids long. The germline CDR1 and CDR2 sequences are LNHDA and SQIVND (reference sequence). J lost 3 bases, V lost 6 bases, and 7 bases had no gene match. As DNA, the CDR3 is TGTGCCAGTAGGGAGAGGGGACAGGGGGATGGAAACACCATATATTTT. It translates to CASRERGQGDGNTIYF.

The chain employs TRBV4-1 and TRBJ1-4; D uncertain. V was clipped by 1 base and J by 7 bases, with 10 bases between them. The CDR3 is 14 amino acids. The V gene's germline CDR1 is MGHRA and CDR2 YSYEKL. The CDR3 bases are TGCGCCAGCAGCCAAGGGGCTCGTTTTGAAAAACTGTTTTTT. Its protein is CASSQGARFEKLFF.

This clone was recorded a few times. The gene calls are TRBV19 and TRBJ1-2; 10 bases align to TRBD1. This CDR3 has 17 amino acids. After removal of 3 bases from V and 4 bases from J, the junction contained 11 bases not matched to a gene. Per germline, CDR1 LNHDA and CDR2 SQIVND (reference sequence). DNA of the CDR3: TGTGCCAGTAGTATGGGGACAGGGGAACCTAGTACCTATGGCTACACCTTC. This encodes CASSMGTGEPSTYGYTF.

The V call is TRBV7-2, the J call TRBJ2-1, with 8 bases lining up with TRBD1. The CDR3 spans 18 residues. Looked up from germline, CDR1 is SGHTA and CDR2 is FQGNSA. The junction had 13 bases not matched to a gene; V was cut back by 1 base and J by 5 bases. CDR3 sequence: CASSLVGTGYIPHNEQFF. CDR3 coding DNA: TGTGCCAGCAGCTTAGTAGGGACAGGCTATATTCCTCACAATGAGCAGTTCTTC.

The chain has TRBV18 and TRBJ1-2; 7 bases map to TRBD1. Germline CDR1 and CDR2: KGHSH and LQKENI. V dropped 3 bases and J dropped 0; count of bases not matched to a gene: 4. CDR3 size: 15 residues. CDR3 sequence reads: CASSPGTDSNYGYTF. The CDR3 DNA sequence: TGTGCCAGCTCACCGGGGACAGATTCTAACTATGGCTACACCTTC.

The chain is built from TRBV6-5 and TRBJ2-1, with 14 bases identical to TRBD2. The CDR3 is 15 residues long. Trimming at V came to 8 bases and at J to 7 bases, leaving 7 bases not matched to a gene. Germline V gene lookup returns CDR1 MNHEY and CDR2 SVGAGI. CDR3 protein: CASETSGRAGNEQFF. The CDR3 DNA reads TGTGCCAGCGAGACTAGCGGGAGGGCGGGTAATGAGCAGTTCTTC.

The genes are TRBV7-2 and TRBJ2-7; 10 bases line up with TRBD1. V lost 1 base to trimming and J lost 5 bases; unmatched junction nucleotides: 8. This CDR3 comprises 16 residues. Germline assignment: CDR1 SGHTA and CDR2 FQGNSA. The CDR3 reads CASSLVSGQGSHEQYF. DNA for the CDR3: TGTGCCAGCAGCTTAGTCTCGGGACAGGGGTCCCACGAGCAGTACTTC.

This chain uses TRBV6-5 with TRBJ1-4, with D perhaps matching TRBD1 (6 bases). V was trimmed by 2 bases and J by 7 bases, leaving 11 bases between them. The CDR3 is made up of 14 amino acids. Per the germline V gene, CDR1 is MNHEY and CDR2 is SVGAGI. DNA of the CDR3: TGTGCCAGCAGTTACGACAGGAGCCTTGAAAAACTGTTTTTT. Translating it yields CASSYDRSLEKLFF.

Here the CDR3 DNA reads TGTGCCAGCAGTTTGGGGGGGTATGCTGAAGCTTTCTTT. This gives the protein CASSLGGYAEAFF. V usage is TRBV27 and J usage is TRBJ1-1, with D maybe TRBD1 (5 bases). This CDR3 has 13 residues. From germline, CDR1 is MNHEY and CDR2 SMNVEV (reference sequence). V was shortened by 3 bases and J by 6 bases, with 11 bases between the two germline ends.

This clone was detected a few times. The rearrangement links TRBV21-1 to TRBJ1-2; the DNA was not compared with TRBD1, the D call given in the table. TRBV21-1 is recorded as a pseudogene. The CDR3 loop spans 15 amino acids. CDR3 in amino acids: CASSKASGTGNGYTF. CDR3 DNA: TGTGCCAGCAGCAAAGCATCGGGGACAGGGAATGGCTACACCTTC.

The chain recombines TRBV4-3 with TRBJ2-1, with 9 bases matching TRBD2. This CDR3 region has 19 residues. CDR1 and CDR2 (germline): LGHNA, YSLEER. The V segment lost 4 bases and the J segment 6 bases; nucleotides outside the gene matches: 19. The CDR3 DNA reads as TGCGCCAGCAGCCCGTCAGCAAAAAGGGCTAGCGGGAAAGTCAATGAGCAGTTCTTC. This codes for CASSPSAKRASGKVNEQFF.

The chain joins TRBV13 to TRBJ2-2; 9 positions match TRBD1. Germline V gives CDR1 PRHDT, CDR2 FYEKMQ (reference sequence). V shed 4 bases and J 5 bases; nucleotides not matched to a gene: 5. The CDR3 contains 15 residues. For the CDR3, the DNA is TGTGCCAGCAGCTCCCGGGACAGGGTTACCGGGGAGCTGTTTTTT. Its translation: CASSSRDRVTGELFF.

The chain joins TRBV27 to TRBJ2-7; 8 nucleotides match TRBD1. This CDR3 has 13 residues. The J segment lost 2 bases and the V segment lost 6 bases, leaving 3 bases of the junction unmatched. Per germline, CDR1 MNHEY and CDR2 SMNVEV (reference sequence). The CDR3, as DNA: TGTGCCAGCAGACAGGGGGGCCCCTACGAGCAGTACTTC. As protein: CASRQGGPYEQYF.

V is TRBV9 and J is TRBJ2-7, with D possibly being TRBD2 (6 bases). The ends were cut back, 4 bases at V and 5 bases at J, with 16 bases in the middle. Germline CDR1 reads SGDLS; CDR2 reads YYNGEE. There are 14 residues in the CDR3. The DNA of the CDR3 is TGTGCCAGCAGCCCAGAGGAGGGCCGGGACGAGCAGTACTTC. Its translation: CASSPEEGRDEQYF.

The rearrangement joins TRBV18 to TRBJ1-1; 7 nucleotides agree with TRBD1. The CDR3 loop spans 13 amino acids. The trim removed 6 bases at V and 13 bases at J, leaving 14 bases unmatched. Germline-derived CDR1 and CDR2 are KGHSH and LQKENI. As DNA, the CDR3 is TGTGCCAGCTCGCCCGACAGGGAAACTCATGGTTTCTTT. This gives the protein CASSPDRETHGFF.

V is TRBV19 and J is TRBJ2-1; D possibly corresponds to TRBD1 (5 bases). Per germline, CDR1 LNHDA and CDR2 SQIVND (reference sequence). This CDR3 spans 14 amino acids. Trimming took 10 bases from V and 1 from J, leaving 14 bases between them. Here the CDR3 DNA reads TGTGCCACAGACCAGGGCGGTTCCTACAATGAGCAGTTCTTC. Amino acid sequence: CATDQGGSYNEQFF.